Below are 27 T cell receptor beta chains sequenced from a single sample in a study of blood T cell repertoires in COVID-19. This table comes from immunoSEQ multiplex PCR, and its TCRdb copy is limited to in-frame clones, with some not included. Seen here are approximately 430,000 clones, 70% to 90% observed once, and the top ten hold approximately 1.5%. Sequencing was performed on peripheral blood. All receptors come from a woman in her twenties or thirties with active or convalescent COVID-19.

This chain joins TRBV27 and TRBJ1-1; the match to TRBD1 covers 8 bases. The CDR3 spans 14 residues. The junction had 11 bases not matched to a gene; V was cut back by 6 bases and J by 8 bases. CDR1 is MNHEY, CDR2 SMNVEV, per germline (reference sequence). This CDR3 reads CASRFRQGSGEAFF. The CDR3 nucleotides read TGTGCCAGCAGATTCCGACAGGGGAGCGGCGAAGCTTTCTTT.

The CDR3 is CAWTPDRATGELFF. The CDR3 DNA reads as TGTGCCTGGACCCCAGACAGGGCCACCGGGGAGCTGTTTTTT. This rearrangement joins TRBV30 to TRBJ2-2; 7 bases are shared with TRBD1. The germline CDR1 and CDR2 sequences are GTSNPN and SVGIG (reference sequence). The CDR3 has 14 residues. The V segment lost 4 bases and the J segment 4 bases; nucleotides outside the gene matches: 6.

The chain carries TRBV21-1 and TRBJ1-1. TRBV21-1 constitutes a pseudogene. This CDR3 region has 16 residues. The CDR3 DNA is TGTGCCAGCAGCAAAGGGGGAGGGAAACAAGGCACTGAAGCTTTCTTT. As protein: CASSKGGGKQGTEAFF.

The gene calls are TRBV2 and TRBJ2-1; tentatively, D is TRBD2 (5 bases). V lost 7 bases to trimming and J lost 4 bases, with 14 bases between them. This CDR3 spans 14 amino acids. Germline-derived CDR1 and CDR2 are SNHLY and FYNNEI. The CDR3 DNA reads TGTGCCAGCATTGCCGGGGTAGGATACAATGAGCAGTTCTTC. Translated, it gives CASIAGVGYNEQFF.

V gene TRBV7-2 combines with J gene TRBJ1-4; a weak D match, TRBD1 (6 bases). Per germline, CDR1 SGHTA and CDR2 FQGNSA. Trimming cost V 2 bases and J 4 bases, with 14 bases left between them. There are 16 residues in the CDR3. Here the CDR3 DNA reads TGTGCCAGCAGCTTAAGCGGCGGGGGGCTTAATGAAAAACTGTTTTTT. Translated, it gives CASSLSGGGLNEKLFF.

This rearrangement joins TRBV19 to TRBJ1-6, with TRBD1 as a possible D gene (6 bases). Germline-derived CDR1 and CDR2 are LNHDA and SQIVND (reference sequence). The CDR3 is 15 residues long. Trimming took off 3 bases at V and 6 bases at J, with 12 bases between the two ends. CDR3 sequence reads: CASSMSQGINSPLHF. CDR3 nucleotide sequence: TGTGCCAGTAGTATGAGTCAGGGGATTAATTCACCCCTCCACTTT.

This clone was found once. CDR3 loop: CASSPGQNNSPLHF. CDR3 bases: TGTGCCAGCTCACCGGGACAGAATAATTCACCCCTCCACTTT. This rearrangement joins TRBV18 to TRBJ1-6, with TRBD1 matching over 7 bases. The CDR3 has 14 amino acids. CDR1 is KGHSH and CDR2 is LQKENI in the germline V gene. With V trimmed by 3 bases and J by 5 bases, 1 base remained unmatched.

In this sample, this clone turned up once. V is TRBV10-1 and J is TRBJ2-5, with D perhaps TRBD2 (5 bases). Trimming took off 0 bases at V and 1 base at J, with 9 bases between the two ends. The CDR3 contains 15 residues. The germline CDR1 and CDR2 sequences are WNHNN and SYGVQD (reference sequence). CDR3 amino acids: CASSESRTFQETQYF. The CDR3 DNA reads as TGCGCCAGCAGTGAGTCCAGGACTTTCCAAGAGACCCAGTACTTC.

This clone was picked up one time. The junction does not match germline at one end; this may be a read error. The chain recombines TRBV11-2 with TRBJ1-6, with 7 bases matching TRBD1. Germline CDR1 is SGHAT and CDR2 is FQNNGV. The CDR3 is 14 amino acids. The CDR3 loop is CASSLDRVNSPLHF. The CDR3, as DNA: TGTGCCAGCAGCCTAGACAGGGTGAATTCACCCCTCCACTTT.

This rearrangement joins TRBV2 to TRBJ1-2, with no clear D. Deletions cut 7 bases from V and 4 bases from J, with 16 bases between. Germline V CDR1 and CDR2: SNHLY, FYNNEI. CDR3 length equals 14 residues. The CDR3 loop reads CASTRYETSYGYTF. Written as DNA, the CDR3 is TGTGCCAGCACCAGATACGAGACTAGCTATGGCTACACCTTC. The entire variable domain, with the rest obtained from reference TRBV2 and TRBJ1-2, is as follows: EPEVTQTPSHQVTQMGQEVILRCVPISNHLYFYWYRQILGQKVEFLVSFYNNEISEKSEIFDDQFSVERPDGSNFTLKIRSTKLEDSAMYFCASTRYETSYGYTFGSGTRLTVV.

The CDR3 nucleotides read TGTGCCAGCCGAGGGACAGGGGGTTTTTCGGGTACAAATGAGCAGTTCTTC. Its translation is CASRGTGGFSGTNEQFF. J is TRBJ2-1 and V is TRBV27, with 11 bases identical to TRBD1. The V and J ends lost 8 bases and 7 bases, in that order; junction bases with no gene match: 16. This CDR3 has 17 amino acids. Germline V gene data show CDR1 as MNHEY and CDR2 as SMNVEV (reference sequence).

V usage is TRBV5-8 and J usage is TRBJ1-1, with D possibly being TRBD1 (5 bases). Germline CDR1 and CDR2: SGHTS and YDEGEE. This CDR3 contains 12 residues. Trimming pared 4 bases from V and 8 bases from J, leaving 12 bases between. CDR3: CASSLVKGEAFF. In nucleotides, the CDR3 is TGTGCCAGCAGCCTCGTAAAGGGGGAAGCTTTCTTT.

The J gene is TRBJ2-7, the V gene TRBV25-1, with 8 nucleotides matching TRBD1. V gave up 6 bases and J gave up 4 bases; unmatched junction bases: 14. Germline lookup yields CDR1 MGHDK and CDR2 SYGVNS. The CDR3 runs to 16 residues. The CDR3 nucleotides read TGTGCCAGCAGCGAAAACGAGACAGGGGAGAAATACGAGCAGTACTTC. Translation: CASSENETGEKYEQYF.

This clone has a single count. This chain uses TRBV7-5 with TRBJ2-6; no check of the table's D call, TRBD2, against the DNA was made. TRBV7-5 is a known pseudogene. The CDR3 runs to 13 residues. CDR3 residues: CVRSRARANVLTF. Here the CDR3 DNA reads TGTGTCAGAAGCCGCGCGAGGGCCAACGTCCTGACTTTC.

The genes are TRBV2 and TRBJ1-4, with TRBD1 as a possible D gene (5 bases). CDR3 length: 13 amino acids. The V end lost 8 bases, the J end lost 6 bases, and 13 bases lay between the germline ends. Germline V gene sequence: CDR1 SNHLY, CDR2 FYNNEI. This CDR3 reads CASRSPRDEKLFF. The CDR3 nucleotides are TGTGCCAGCCGCAGCCCCAGGGATGAAAAACTGTTTTTT.

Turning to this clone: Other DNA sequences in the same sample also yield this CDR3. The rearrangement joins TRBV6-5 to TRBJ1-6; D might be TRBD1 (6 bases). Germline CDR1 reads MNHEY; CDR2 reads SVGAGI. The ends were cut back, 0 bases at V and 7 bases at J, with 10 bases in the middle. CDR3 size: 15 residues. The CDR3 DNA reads TGTGCCAGCAGTTACTCGCGTCAGGGGAATTCACCCCTCCACTTT. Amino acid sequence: CASSYSRQGNSPLHF.

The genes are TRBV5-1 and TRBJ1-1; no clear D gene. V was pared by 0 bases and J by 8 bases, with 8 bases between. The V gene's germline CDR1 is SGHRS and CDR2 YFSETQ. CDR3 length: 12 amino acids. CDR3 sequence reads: CASSLDRREAFF. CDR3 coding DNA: TGCGCCAGCAGCTTGGACCGGCGGGAAGCTTTCTTT. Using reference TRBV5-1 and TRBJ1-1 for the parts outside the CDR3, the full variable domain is KAGVTQTPRYLIKTRGQQVTLSCSPISGHRSVSWYQQTPGQGLQFLFEYFSETQRNKGNFPGRFSGRQFSNSRSEMNVSTLELGDSALYLCASSLDRREAFFGQGTRLTVV.

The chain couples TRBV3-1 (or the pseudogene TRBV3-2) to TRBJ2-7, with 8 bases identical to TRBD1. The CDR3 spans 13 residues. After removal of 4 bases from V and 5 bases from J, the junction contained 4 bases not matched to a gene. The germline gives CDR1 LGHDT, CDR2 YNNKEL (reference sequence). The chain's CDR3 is CASSRRTGNEQYF. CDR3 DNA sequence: TGTGCCAGCAGCCGTCGGACAGGGAACGAGCAGTACTTC.

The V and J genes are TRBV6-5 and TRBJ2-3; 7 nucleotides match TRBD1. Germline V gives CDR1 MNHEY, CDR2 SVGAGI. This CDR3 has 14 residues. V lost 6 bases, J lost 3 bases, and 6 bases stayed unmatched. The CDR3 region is CASSRQGVTDTQYF. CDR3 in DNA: TGTGCCAGCAGCCGACAGGGTGTGACAGATACGCAGTATTTT.

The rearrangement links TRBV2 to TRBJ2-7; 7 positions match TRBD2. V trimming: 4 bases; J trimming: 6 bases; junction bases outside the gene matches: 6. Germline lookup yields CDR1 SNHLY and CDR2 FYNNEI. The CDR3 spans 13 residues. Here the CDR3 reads CASSGDAGVEQYF. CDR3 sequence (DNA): TGTGCCAGCAGTGGAGATGCGGGAGTCGAGCAGTACTTC. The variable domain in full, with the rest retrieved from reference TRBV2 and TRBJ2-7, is EPEVTQTPSHQVTQMGQEVILRCVPISNHLYFYWYRQILGQKVEFLVSFYNNEISEKSEIFDDQFSVERPDGSNFTLKIRSTKLEDSAMYFCASSGDAGVEQYFGPGTRLTVT.

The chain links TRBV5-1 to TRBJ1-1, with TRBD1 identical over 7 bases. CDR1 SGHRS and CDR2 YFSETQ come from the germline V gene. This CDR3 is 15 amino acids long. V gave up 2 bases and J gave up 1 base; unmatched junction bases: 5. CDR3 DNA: TGCGCCAGCAGCTTTTCGGACAGGTCGAACACTGAAGCTTTCTTT. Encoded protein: CASSFSDRSNTEAFF.

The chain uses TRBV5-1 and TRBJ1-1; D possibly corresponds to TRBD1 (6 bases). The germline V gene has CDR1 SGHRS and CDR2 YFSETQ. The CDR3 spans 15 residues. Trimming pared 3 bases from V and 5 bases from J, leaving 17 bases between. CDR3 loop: CASSWGHKWGTEAFF. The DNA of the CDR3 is TGCGCCAGCAGCTGGGGGCATAAATGGGGGACTGAAGCTTTCTTT.

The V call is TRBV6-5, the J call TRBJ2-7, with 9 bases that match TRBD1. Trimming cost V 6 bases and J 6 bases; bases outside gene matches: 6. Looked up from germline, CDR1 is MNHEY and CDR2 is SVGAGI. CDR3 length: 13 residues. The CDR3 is CASRGTGILEQYF. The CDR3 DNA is TGTGCCAGCAGGGGGACAGGGATACTCGAGCAGTACTTC.

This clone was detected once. The chain's CDR3 is CASSLEQGGPLLGYTF. The CDR3 DNA follows: TGCGCCAGCAGCTTGGAACAGGGCGGTCCCCTATTGGGCTACACCTTC. The rearrangement joins TRBV5-1 to TRBJ1-2; possibly TRBD1 for D (6 bases). The CDR3 sequence is 16 residues long. V lost 0 bases, J lost 8 bases, and 20 bases lay in between. The germline V gene encodes CDR1 SGHRS and CDR2 YFSETQ.

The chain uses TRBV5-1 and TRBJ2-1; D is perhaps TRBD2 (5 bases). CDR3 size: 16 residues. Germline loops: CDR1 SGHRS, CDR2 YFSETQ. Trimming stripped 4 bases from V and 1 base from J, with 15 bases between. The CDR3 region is CASSLLWERSYNEQFF. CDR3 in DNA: TGCGCCAGCAGCCTCCTGTGGGAGCGATCCTACAATGAGCAGTTCTTC.

The CDR3 sequence is CASISGEPEETQYF. The CDR3, as DNA: TGCGCCAGCATTAGCGGGGAGCCGGAAGAGACCCAGTACTTC. The V gene is TRBV5-1, the J gene TRBJ2-5; 8 bases fit TRBD2. Looked up from germline, CDR1 is SGHRS and CDR2 is YFSETQ. Losses at the gene ends were 6 bases for V and 3 bases for J; bases not matched to a gene: 7. The CDR3 extends over 14 amino acids.

For the CDR3, the DNA is TGTGCCATGAAGACAGGGTCCTACGAGCAGTACTTC. Its protein is CAMKTGSYEQYF. V gene TRBV2 combines with J gene TRBJ2-7, with 7 nucleotides matching TRBD1. CDR3 length equals 12 residues. J lost 1 base, V lost 10 bases, and 4 bases had no gene match. Germline CDR1 and CDR2: SNHLY and FYNNEI.